This T cell receptor (beta chain) came from a study of T cell changes during pregnancy in multiple sclerosis. The method was immunoSEQ multiplex PCR; TCRdb's version includes in-frame clones alone and lacks a portion of them. The data contain tens of thousands of clones, about 92% of them singletons. This CDR3 comprises 17 residues. Germline assignment: CDR1 SGHNT and CDR2 YENEEA. Trimming took 3 bases from V and 1 from J; bases not matched to a gene: 8. This clone was seen only a few times. The origin of this receptor is a female donor with multiple sclerosis, enrolled in a pregnancy study. The input for sequencing was peripheral blood, taken in the first trimester of pregnancy. V gene TRBV11-3 combines with J gene TRBJ1-5; 8 bases fit TRBD1. The CDR3 here is CASSLATNRGSNQPQHF. The CDR3 nucleotides are TGTGCCAGCAGCTTGGCAACGAACAGGGGGAGCAATCAGCCCCAGCATTTT.